This TCR beta chain derives from a study of T cells of healthy individuals. TCRdb reprocessed the 5' RACE reads via MiXCR and lists one record per CDR3 protein. The data contain roughly 87,000 distinct CDR3 sequences, 17% of them singletons. After removal of 6 bases from V and 7 bases from J, the junction contained 7 bases not matched to a gene. The CDR3 has 14 amino acids. The germline CDR1 and CDR2 sequences are KGHSH and LQKENI. The receptor was isolated from a human donor in good health. This chain links TRBV18 with TRBJ2-7, with 12 bases lining up with TRBD1. The CDR3 DNA is TGTGCCAGCTCGTCCGGGACAGGGGGCGGTGAGCAGTACTTC. This sequence encodes CASSSGTGGGEQYF.